The 14 T cell receptor beta chains presented below share a single source sample, sequenced in a study of neurological immune-mediated disorders. MiXCR, applied by TCRdb to the 5' RACE reads, yields one record per CDR3 protein. The repertoire consists of 80,000 or so distinct CDR3 sequences, with around 9.9% occurring once and the leading ten covering about 1.7%. Material: PBMCs. The receptors were gathered from a man aged 50 to 60 in good health.

Notes on this clonotype: Relative to the germline gene, one junction end is altered; a read error may explain this. V gene TRBV6-5 combines with J gene TRBJ2-7; D is perhaps TRBD2 (5 bases). The CDR3 is made up of 15 amino acids. CDR1 and CDR2 from the germline V gene are MNHEY and SVGAGI. This CDR3 is CVSSYGSSLTYDQYF. CDR3 DNA sequence: TGTGTCAGCTCATACGGCTCTAGCCTAACCTACGATCAGTACTTC.

The chain carries TRBV14 and TRBJ2-1, with 7 bases that match TRBD2. V lost 3 bases and J lost 5; bases outside the gene matches: 10. Germline V gives CDR1 SGHDN, CDR2 FVKESK. The CDR3 loop spans 16 amino acids. The CDR3 nucleotides read TGTGCCAGCAGCCATTACCCCGGGACTACAAACAATGAGCAGTTCTTC. This translates into CASSHYPGTTNNEQFF.

There are many counts of this clonotype. The chain employs TRBV20-1 and TRBJ1-2; TRBD1 aligns across 12 bases. The CDR3 covers 15 residues. CDR1 and CDR2 (germline): DFQATT, SNEGSKA (reference sequence). The J segment lost 3 bases and the V segment lost 6 bases, leaving 8 bases of the junction unmatched. CDR3 sequence (DNA): TGCAGTGCGACCGGGACAGGGGGCGGCGACTATGGCTACACCTTC. Translation gives CSATGTGGGDYGYTF.

This clonotype appeared many times. The genes are TRBV4-2 and TRBJ1-4, with a weak D call TRBD1 (6 bases). CDR1 and CDR2 (germline): LGHNA, YNFKEQ. V gave up 1 base and J gave up 0 bases, with 12 bases separating them. The CDR3 consists of 17 residues. The CDR3 reads CASSQADSYTTNEKLFF. The CDR3 nucleotides are TGTGCCAGCAGCCAAGCGGACAGCTACACAACTAATGAAAAACTGTTTTTT.

This rearrangement joins TRBV20-1 to TRBJ1-2; D is ambiguous. The CDR3 is 17 residues long. Deletions cut 5 bases from V and 0 bases from J, with 22 bases between. Germline lookup yields CDR1 DFQATT and CDR2 SNEGSKA (reference sequence). For the CDR3, the DNA is TGCAGTGCTTTCGATGGCCGAATAGTTTCCGCTAACTATGGCTACACCTTC. Encoded protein: CSAFDGRIVSANYGYTF.

This clonotype was found many times. This CDR3 is CASSPGPIDTEAFF. The CDR3 nucleotides are TGTGCCAGCAGCCCGGGACCTATAGACACTGAAGCTTTCTTT. V gene TRBV9 combines with J gene TRBJ1-1; possibly TRBD1 for D (5 bases). The CDR3 covers 14 residues. The V and J ends lost 4 bases and 3 bases respectively, with 13 bases between them. Germline lookup yields CDR1 SGDLS and CDR2 YYNGEE.

This clonotype was seen repeatedly, ten times or more. The V call is TRBV12-3 or TRBV12-4, the J call TRBJ2-7, with 8 bases matching TRBD1. This CDR3 has 14 residues. Trimming at V came to 5 bases and at J to 6 bases, leaving 9 bases not matched to a gene. The chain's CDR3 is CASSTQGAESEQYF. CDR3 coding DNA: TGTGCCAGCAGTACTCAGGGGGCTGAGTCCGAGCAGTACTTC.

This clonotype was detected ten times or more. The V gene is TRBV7-9, the J gene TRBJ2-1; 7 bases line up with TRBD1. The ends lost 5 bases at V and 3 bases at J; junction bases unmatched: 4. From germline, CDR1 is SEHNR and CDR2 FQNEAQ (reference sequence). The CDR3 contains 14 residues. The CDR3 sequence is CASSPGQSYNEQFF. CDR3 DNA: TGTGCCAGCAGCCCGGGACAGAGCTACAATGAGCAGTTCTTC. The whole variable domain, filled in from reference TRBV7-9 and TRBJ2-1, reads DTGVSQNPRHKITKRGQNVTFRCDPISEHNRLYWYRQTLGQGPEFLTYFQNEAQLEKSRLLSDRFSAERPKGSFSTLEIQRTEQGDSAMYLCASSPGQSYNEQFFGPGTRLTVL.

This clonotype was seen repeatedly, ten times or more. The genes are TRBV4-2 and TRBJ2-2, with TRBD1 matching over 12 bases. Germline-derived CDR1 and CDR2 are LGHNA and YNFKEQ. The CDR3 loop spans 18 amino acids. V lost 0 bases and J lost 7; bases outside the gene matches: 9. The DNA of the CDR3 is TGTGCCAGCAGCCAAGATACTCCGGGACAGGGGGCGGGCGGGGAGCTGTTTTTT. Amino acids: CASSQDTPGQGAGGELFF.

The rearrangement uses TRBV6-2 or TRBV6-3 and TRBJ2-7; 15 bases map to TRBD2. The trim removed 2 bases at V and 6 bases at J, leaving 8 bases unmatched. Per germline, CDR1 MNHEY and CDR2 SVGEGT. This CDR3 has 17 residues. DNA of the CDR3: TGTGCCAGCAGTTACCACCCGGGACTAGCGGGAGGATCCGAGCAGTACTTC. This gives the protein CASSYHPGLAGGSEQYF.

This clonotype was counted many times. This rearrangement joins TRBV20-1 to TRBJ2-7, with D unclear. Trimming removed 5 bases at V and 0 bases at J, with 11 bases between. The CDR3 has 13 amino acids. CDR1 DFQATT and CDR2 SNEGSKA come from the germline V gene (reference sequence). CDR3 sequence: CSAEDAPSYEQYF. In nucleotides, the CDR3 is TGCAGTGCTGAGGACGCCCCCTCCTACGAGCAGTACTTC.

A note on this clonotype: A clone one base away is much larger, so this may be a read error. The rearrangement uses TRBV11-2 and TRBJ2-1; 8 nucleotides agree with TRBD2. The CDR3 has 15 residues. CDR1 SGHAT and CDR2 FQNNGV come from the germline V gene. This chain's CDR3 is CANSLDLRTSYEQFF. CDR3 bases: TGTGCCAACAGCTTAGATCTTAGGACTAGCTATGAGCAGTTCTTC.

Note on this clonotype: A much larger clone sits a single nucleotide away, making a read error possible. This rearrangement joins TRBV12-5 to TRBJ2-5, with D possibly TRBD1 on 5 matching bases. CDR1 LGHNT and CDR2 FRNRAP come from the germline V gene. The CDR3 totals 12 residues. CDR3 loop: CSSAWGGGTQYF. In nucleotides, the CDR3 is TGTTCTAGTGCCTGGGGCGGTGGTACCCAGTACTTC.

This clonotype was seen ten or more times. This sequence joins TRBV5-6 and TRBJ1-5, with 8 bases fitting TRBD1. V shed 3 bases and J 8 bases; nucleotides not matched to a gene: 13. Germline loops: CDR1 SGHDT, CDR2 YYEEEE. The CDR3 spans 16 residues. The CDR3 is CASSSRTGLFFEPQHF. CDR3 DNA sequence: TGTGCCAGCAGCTCCCGGACAGGGTTGTTTTTTGAGCCCCAGCATTTT. Full variable domain (remainder filled in from reference TRBV5-6 and TRBJ1-5): DAGVTQSPTHLIKTRGQQVTLRCSPKSGHDTVSWYQQALGQGPQFIFQYYEEEERQRGNFPDRFSGHQFPNYSSELNVNALLLGDSALYLCASSSRTGLFFEPQHFGDGTRLSIL.